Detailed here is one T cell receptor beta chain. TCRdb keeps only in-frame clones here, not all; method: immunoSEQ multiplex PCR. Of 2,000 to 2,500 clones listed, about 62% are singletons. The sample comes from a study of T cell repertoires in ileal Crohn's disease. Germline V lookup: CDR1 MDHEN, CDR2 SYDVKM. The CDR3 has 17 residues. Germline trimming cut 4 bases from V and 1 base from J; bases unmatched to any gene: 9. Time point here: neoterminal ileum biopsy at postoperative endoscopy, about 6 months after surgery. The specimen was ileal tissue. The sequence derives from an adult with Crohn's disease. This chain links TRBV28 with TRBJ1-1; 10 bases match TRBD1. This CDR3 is CASSSLPGQGRNTEAFF. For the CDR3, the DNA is TGTGCCAGCAGTTCTCTCCCGGGACAGGGGCGGAACACTGAAGCTTTCTTT.